This T cell receptor (beta chain) emerged from a study of breast tumors, draining lymph nodes, adjacent tissues. In this sample, this clonotype turned up many times. Antigen unknown. TCRdb itself ran the multiplex PCR reads through MiXCR, one entry per CDR3 protein. This sample has approximately 130,000 distinct CDR3 sequences, with 21% found just once. CDR3 length: 12 amino acids. The V gene lost 2 bases and the J gene lost 4 bases, with 5 bases spanning the gap. Looked up from germline, CDR1 is SGHVS and CDR2 is FNYEAQ. Axillary draining lymph nodes of breast cancer patients supplied the node samples. Whole-study findings and limits: Compared with lymph nodes, tumors were less diverse; compared with nontumor tissue, more. That most tumor T cells come from lymph nodes remained unproven.

Sequenced sample: axillary lymph node tissue. This sequence was found in a female donor with breast cancer. Some clones in this sample may be carry-over from other donors' samples. The V gene is TRBV7-6, the J gene TRBJ2-5; D gene unclear. The CDR3 spells CASSLWGETQYF. The CDR3 DNA reads TGTGCCAGCAGCTTATGGGGAGAGACCCAGTACTTC.